Below are 10 T cell receptor beta chains sequenced from a single sample in a study of T-cell reconstitution after alpha-beta-depleted transplantation in children. Unique molecular identifiers were used to barcode this TCRbeta library. TCRdb redid the calling of the PCR reads with MiXCR, one entry per CDR3 protein. The sample includes around 240,000 distinct CDR3 sequences, approximately 8% seen only once; the top ten take approximately 6.3%. The sequencing here drew on PBMCs, mostly from graft donor cells, taken 180 days after TCRalphabeta/CD19-depleted stem cell transplant. The receptors shown here come from a male patient younger than 18 who had a stem cell transplant for acute lymphoblastic leukemia, so the T cells may come from the graft donor.

The CDR3: CASSDPRGQGEGKSLGGELFF. In DNA, the CDR3 is TGTGCCAGCAGTGACCCTCGGGGGCAGGGGGAAGGAAAAAGTCTGGGCGGGGAGCTGTTTTTT. The rearrangement uses TRBV2 and TRBJ2-2; TRBD1 might be the D (7 bases). This CDR3 has 21 residues. V lost 3 bases to trimming and J lost 7 bases, with 33 bases between them. Germline V gene sequence: CDR1 SNHLY, CDR2 FYNNEI.

This clonotype was seen repeatedly, ten times or more. The chain is built from TRBV12-3 or TRBV12-4 and TRBJ1-4; D ambiguous. The germline V and J ends were trimmed by 3 bases and 5 bases, with 13 bases remaining between them. This CDR3 region has 15 residues. The CDR3 nucleotides are TGTGCCAGCAGTTTTGACCCTGGGAGAAATGAAAAACTGTTTTTT. Translating gives CASSFDPGRNEKLFF.

The sample holds many counts of this clonotype. The chain couples TRBV5-1 to TRBJ1-6; D may be TRBD1 (6 bases). Deletions cut 0 bases from V and 5 bases from J, with 21 bases between. The CDR3 totals 19 residues. Germline V gene sequence: CDR1 SGHRS, CDR2 YFSETQ. The CDR3 protein is CASSLVVRSGGRDNSPLHF. The CDR3, as DNA: TGCGCCAGCAGCTTGGTGGTTAGGAGCGGGGGGCGCGATAATTCACCCCTCCACTTT.

This clonotype was recorded many times. This chain connects TRBV28 to TRBJ2-7, with 8 bases identical to TRBD1. V gave up 7 bases and J gave up 2 bases; unmatched junction bases: 7. From germline, CDR1 is MDHEN and CDR2 SYDVKM. This CDR3 is 14 amino acids long. The CDR3 loop reads CASTTPGQAYEQYF. The CDR3 DNA is TGTGCCAGCACTACCCCGGGACAGGCCTACGAGCAGTACTTC.

This clonotype was recorded many times. The J gene is TRBJ1-1, the V gene TRBV19, with unresolved D. Trimming cost V 10 bases and J 6 bases, with 12 bases left between them. The germline V gene encodes CDR1 LNHDA and CDR2 SQIVND (reference sequence). The CDR3 loop spans 11 amino acids. CDR3 nucleotides: TGTGCCACCAACCAGGAGGCTGAAGCTTTCTTT. Translated: CATNQEAEAFF. Complete variable domain (other parts from reference TRBV19 and TRBJ1-1): DGGITQSPKYLFRKEGQNVTLSCEQNLNHDAMYWYRQDPGQGLRLIYYSQIVNDFQKGDIAEGYSVSREKKESFPLTVTSAQKNPTAFYLCATNQEAEAFFGQGTRLTVV.

The sample holds many counts of this clonotype. V is TRBV12-3 or TRBV12-4 and J is TRBJ2-2; D perhaps matches TRBD1 (5 bases). This CDR3 has 14 residues. V lost 7 bases and J lost 2, with 11 bases in between. The CDR3 DNA is TGTGCCAGCACCCGACAGAGAAACACCGGGGAGCTGTTTTTT. This codes for CASTRQRNTGELFF.

This clonotype was recorded at least ten times. The chain joins TRBV20-1 to TRBJ1-1; 7 nucleotides align to TRBD1. The CDR3 is 12 amino acids. Germline V gene sequence: CDR1 DFQATT, CDR2 SNEGSKA (reference sequence). The V gene end was trimmed by 5 bases and the J gene end by 3 bases; junction bases not matched to a gene: 3. The CDR3 bases are TGCAGTGCTTCGACAGGGTACACTGAAGCTTTCTTT. Its translation is CSASTGYTEAFF.

In this sample, this clonotype turned up many times. The chain has TRBV6-5 and TRBJ2-5; tentatively, D is TRBD1 or TRBD2 (5 bases each). The V end lost 2 bases, the J end lost 1 base, and 11 bases lay between the germline ends. CDR3 length: 15 residues. CDR1 and CDR2 from the germline V gene are MNHEY and SVGAGI. DNA of the CDR3: TGTGCCAGCAGTTACGGGGCAGGGACCCAAGAGACCCAGTACTTC. It codes for CASSYGAGTQETQYF.

This clonotype has at least ten counts. This rearrangement joins TRBV12-5 to TRBJ2-1; 11 bases align to TRBD1. This CDR3 region has 15 residues. Germline values: CDR1 LGHNT, CDR2 FRNRAP. V was pared by 5 bases and J by 12 bases, with 12 bases of the junction left unmatched. The CDR3, as DNA: TGTGCTAGTGGTCCAGGACAGGGGGCCATGGTAAGGCAGTTCTTC. Amino acids: CASGPGQGAMVRQFF.

This clonotype has a count of ten or more. DNA of the CDR3: TGCGCCAGCAGCCAAGAAGGAGGTAGCGGCACCTTCACAGATACGCAGTATTTT. The encoded protein is CASSQEGGSGTFTDTQYF. V gene TRBV4-3 combines with J gene TRBJ2-3; D might be TRBD2 (6 bases). This CDR3 comprises 18 residues. Per the germline V gene, CDR1 is LGHNA and CDR2 is YSLEER. V lost 0 bases to trimming and J lost 2 bases, with 18 bases between them.